This entry lists 24 T cell receptor beta chains sequenced from one sample in a study of blood T cells in healthy people across ages. Alongside a J-beta primer mix, a sample-barcoded 5' primer served in a second PCR lasting about 7 to 12 cycles. TCRdb called the 5' RACE reads again in MiXCR, with one record for every CDR3 protein. The sample yields about 1,400,000 distinct CDR3 sequences, approximately 38% seen once. Sequenced: blood. The source is a young woman in good health.

This chain links TRBV12-3 or TRBV12-4 with TRBJ2-5; D not certain. TRBJ2-7 explains the end of the DNA better; the J call may be wrong. The CDR3 loop spans 13 amino acids. The CDR3 sequence is CASTSRNPYEQYF. CDR3 DNA: TGTGCCAGCACTTCCCGAAACCCCTACGAGCAGTACTTC.

The chain carries TRBV3-1 and TRBJ1-2, with no clear D. V lost 3 bases and J lost 7, with 15 bases in between. Looked up from germline, CDR1 is LGHDT and CDR2 is YNNKEL (reference sequence). The CDR3 sequence is 14 residues long. The CDR3 DNA reads as TGTGCCAGCAGCCATTCTACGGGAGGGAGTGGCTACACCTTC. Its translation is CASSHSTGGSGYTF.

The J gene is TRBJ2-1, the V gene TRBV12-3 or TRBV12-4; D call uncertain. This CDR3 region has 14 residues. The V end was cut by 5 bases, the J end by 4 bases, with 12 bases between. The CDR3 loop reads CASSPRMGYNEQFF. CDR3 nucleotides: TGTGCCAGCAGTCCCCGAATGGGGTACAATGAGCAGTTCTTC.

The rearrangement uses TRBV2 and TRBJ2-3, with TRBD2 matching over 8 bases. Germline CDR1 and CDR2: SNHLY and FYNNEI. The CDR3 has 14 amino acids. With V trimmed by 6 bases and J by 6 bases, 8 bases remained unmatched. For the CDR3, the DNA is TGTGCCAGCAGCAGCGGGAGTTCATGGGATACGCAGTATTTT. Its protein is CASSSGSSWDTQYF.

This chain joins TRBV7-9 and TRBJ2-3, with 8 bases aligning to TRBD2. Germline V CDR1 and CDR2: SEHNR, FQNEAQ (reference sequence). The CDR3 is 15 residues long. V shed 5 bases, J shed 2 bases, and the junction held 6 bases outside the gene matches. The CDR3: CASSNRGGYTDTQYF. The CDR3 coding sequence is TGTGCCAGCAGCAATCGGGGGGGGTACACAGATACGCAGTATTTT.

This rearrangement joins TRBV12-3 or TRBV12-4 to TRBJ2-6, with 13 bases aligning to TRBD2. The CDR3 runs 18 residues. Losses at the gene ends were 6 bases for V and 4 bases for J; bases not matched to a gene: 9. CDR3 residues: CASSPTSGRASGANVLTF. CDR3 coding DNA: TGTGCCAGCAGCCCCACTAGCGGGAGGGCTTCGGGGGCCAACGTCCTGACTTTC.

This clonotype was picked up a small number of times. V is TRBV5-1 and J is TRBJ1-6; D is possibly TRBD1 (5 bases). Deletions cut 4 bases from V and 7 bases from J, with 18 bases between. This CDR3 spans 16 amino acids. Germline CDR1 and CDR2: SGHRS and YFSETQ. CDR3 nucleotides: TGCGCCAGCAGCGTAGGTACCGGGACTGCGAATTCACCCCTCCACTTT. Its translation: CASSVGTGTANSPLHF.

Points on this clonotype: An end of the junction does not agree with germline; a read error may underlie this. The chain uses TRBV28 and TRBJ2-3; 8 bases map to TRBD1. CDR3 length: 13 amino acids. Germline V CDR1 and CDR2: MDHEN, SYDVKM. The CDR3 here is CASRRDRPDTQCF. The CDR3 DNA sequence: TGTGCCAGCAGAAGGGACAGGCCAGATACGCAGTGTTTT. Drawing the rest from reference TRBV28 and TRBJ2-3, the complete variable domain is DVKVTQSSRYLVKRTGEKVFLECVQDMDHENMFWYRQDPGLGLRLIYFSYDVKMKEKGDIPEGYSVSREKKERFSLILESASTNQTSMYLCASRRDRPDTQCFGPGTRLTVL.

This chain links TRBV18 with TRBJ1-1, with D unresolved. This CDR3 is 14 amino acids long. The V gene's germline CDR1 is KGHSH and CDR2 LQKENI. V lost 6 bases, J lost 4 bases, and 15 bases lay in between. The CDR3 DNA sequence: TGTGCCAGCTCTAAACCGGGTACCCCCACTGAAGCTTTCTTT. This codes for CASSKPGTPTEAFF.

A single count supports this clonotype. The CDR3 DNA is TGTGCCACCAGTGATACCCGCGGGCAATCAGAGGAGCAGTTCTTC. Residues: CATSDTRGQSEEQFF. The chain combines TRBV24-1 with TRBJ2-1, with D maybe TRBD2 (5 bases). V gave up 3 bases and J gave up 10 bases, with 18 bases separating them. This CDR3 has 15 residues. Germline V gene lookup returns CDR1 KGHDR and CDR2 SFDVKD.

The chain couples TRBV11-2 to TRBJ2-4; D might be TRBD2 (5 bases). The ends were cut back, 0 bases at V and 0 bases at J, with 12 bases in the middle. Germline CDR1 and CDR2: SGHAT and FQNNGV. The CDR3 consists of 17 residues. CDR3 DNA: TGTGCCAGCAGCTTAGACGGGGTCGGTCTAGCCAAAAACATTCAGTACTTC. Residues: CASSLDGVGLAKNIQYF.

J is TRBJ2-1 and V is TRBV7-3; TRBD2 might be the D (6 bases). V gave up 6 bases and J gave up 6 bases, with 15 bases separating them. The germline CDR1 and CDR2 sequences are SGHTA and FQGTGA. This CDR3 is built from 14 residues. The CDR3 sequence is CASRTAGSGNEQFF. The CDR3 DNA reads as TGTGCCAGCAGAACTGCGGGGTCGGGCAATGAGCAGTTCTTC.

The V and J genes are TRBV7-9 and TRBJ2-2, with D uncertain. V was shortened by 11 bases and J by 3 bases, with 10 bases between the two germline ends. This CDR3 is built from 12 residues. Per the germline V gene, CDR1 is SEHNR and CDR2 is FQNEAQ (reference sequence). In DNA, the CDR3 is TGTGCCCCCAACAGATACACCGGGGAGCTGTTTTTT. This gives the protein CAPNRYTGELFF.

This clonotype occurred many times. The V call is TRBV27, the J call TRBJ1-2; possible D gene TRBD1, 5 bases. Germline CDR1 is MNHEY and CDR2 is SMNVEV (reference sequence). The CDR3 extends over 13 amino acids. With 0 bases removed from V and 3 bases from J, the gap between germline ends came to 5 bases. The CDR3 loop reads CASSLSGDYGYTF. The CDR3 DNA reads TGTGCCAGCAGTTTATCAGGGGACTATGGCTACACCTTC.

The chain carries TRBV12-3 or TRBV12-4 and TRBJ2-6; no definite D call. There are 13 residues in the CDR3. Trimming removed 10 bases from V and 2 bases from J, with 9 bases in between. The CDR3 DNA sequence: TGTGCCACCTCGGGTGCTGGGGCCAACGTCCTGACTTTC. Translated, it gives CATSGAGANVLTF.

The rearrangement joins TRBV6-5 to TRBJ1-4; 7 nucleotides match TRBD1. Germline lookup yields CDR1 MNHEY and CDR2 SVGAGI. V lost 9 bases to trimming and J lost 3 bases; unmatched junction nucleotides: 4. The CDR3 runs 13 residues. CDR3 coding DNA: TGTGCCAGTTGGACAGGCCCTAATGAAAAACTGTTTTTT. Protein product: CASWTGPNEKLFF.

V is TRBV11-2 and J is TRBJ2-7; D may be TRBD2 (6 bases). The end of the DNA aligns better with TRBJ2-5, so the J call may be wrong. There are 17 residues in the CDR3. Germline CDR1 and CDR2: SGHAT and FQNNGV. CDR3 bases: TGTGCCAGCAGCTCCCGACAAGTTGGGCTAGCGCGAGAGACCCAGTACTTC. Translating gives CASSSRQVGLARETQYF.

The V and J genes are TRBV29-1 and TRBJ2-3; D is possibly TRBD2 (7 bases). Looked up from germline, CDR1 is SQVTM and CDR2 is ANQGSEA. CDR3 length equals 22 residues. With 6 bases removed from V and 3 bases from J, the gap between germline ends came to 40 bases. CDR3 nucleotide sequence: TGCAGCGTCTACCCCCTAAACAGTCATGCCGGGAGGAGGGGGTTTGGTACAGATACGCAGTATTTT. Protein sequence: CSVYPLNSHAGRRGFGTDTQYF.

This clonotype occurred a few times. This chain connects TRBV4-1 to TRBJ1-5; D gene uncertain. The length of the CDR3 is 15 residues. Deletions cut 3 bases from V and 0 bases from J, with 9 bases between. CDR1 and CDR2 (germline): MGHRA, YSYEKL. CDR3 loop: CASSQSQLSNQPQHF. In nucleotides, the CDR3 is TGCGCCAGCAGCCAGTCCCAGCTTAGCAATCAGCCCCAGCATTTT.

V and J are TRBV28 and TRBJ1-6; D is ambiguous. CDR1 is MDHEN, CDR2 SYDVKM, per germline. The V gene lost 5 bases and the J gene lost 7 bases, with 15 bases spanning the gap. This CDR3 contains 15 residues. The CDR3 nucleotides read TGTGCCAGCAGTGCGCCGGGGTCGCTAAATTCACCCCTCCACTTT. Translation gives CASSAPGSLNSPLHF.

A few counts support this clonotype. The chain links TRBV4-2 to TRBJ2-5; 10 bases are a match to TRBD2. V lost 1 base, J lost 0 bases, and 14 bases stayed unmatched. Germline loops: CDR1 LGHNA, CDR2 YNFKEQ. The CDR3 is 20 residues long. The CDR3 DNA reads as TGTGCCAGCAGCCAAGTCATCAGCGCCTCACTAGCGGGGTACCAAGAGACCCAGTACTTC. It translates to CASSQVISASLAGYQETQYF.

The chain uses TRBV5-1 and TRBJ2-1, with 9 bases fitting TRBD2. The junction had 10 bases not matched to a gene; V was cut back by 4 bases and J by 5 bases. Germline-derived CDR1 and CDR2 are SGHRS and YFSETQ. This CDR3 comprises 16 residues. The CDR3 DNA is TGCGCCAGCAGCACTGCCGGGACTAGCTCGAACAATGAGCAGTTCTTC. Translation gives CASSTAGTSSNNEQFF.

This chain joins TRBV12-3 or TRBV12-4 and TRBJ2-7; D is perhaps TRBD1 (6 bases). This CDR3 contains 12 residues. V was trimmed by 3 bases and J by 11 bases, leaving 14 bases between them. The CDR3 DNA reads as TGTGCCAGCAGTTTGGACGGACAGCGTGAGTACTTC. Protein sequence: CASSLDGQREYF.

The chain uses TRBV7-8 and TRBJ1-6, with D uncertain. Looked up from germline, CDR1 is SGHVS and CDR2 is FQNEAQ. CDR3 length: 12 residues. Trimming removed 7 bases at V and 10 bases at J, with 11 bases between. The CDR3 loop reads CASTPGSSPLHF. CDR3 in DNA: TGTGCCAGCACCCCGGGGTCGTCACCCCTCCACTTT.